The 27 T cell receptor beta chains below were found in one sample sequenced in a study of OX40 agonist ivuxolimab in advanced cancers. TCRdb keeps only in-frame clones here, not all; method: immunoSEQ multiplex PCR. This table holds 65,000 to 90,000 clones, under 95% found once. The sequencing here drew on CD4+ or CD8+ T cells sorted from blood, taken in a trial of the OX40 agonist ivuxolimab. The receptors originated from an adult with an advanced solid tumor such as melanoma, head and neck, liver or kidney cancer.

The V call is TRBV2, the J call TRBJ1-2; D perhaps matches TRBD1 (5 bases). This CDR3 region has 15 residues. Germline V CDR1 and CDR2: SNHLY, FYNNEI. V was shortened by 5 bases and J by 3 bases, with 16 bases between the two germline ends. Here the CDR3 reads CASSPSVGVHYGYTF. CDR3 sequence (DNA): TGTGCCAGCAGTCCCTCTGTGGGGGTCCACTATGGCTACACCTTC.

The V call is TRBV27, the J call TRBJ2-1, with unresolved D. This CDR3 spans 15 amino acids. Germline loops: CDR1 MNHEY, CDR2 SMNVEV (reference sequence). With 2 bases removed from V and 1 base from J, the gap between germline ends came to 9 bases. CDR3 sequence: CASSLKPGSYNEQFF. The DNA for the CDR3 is TGTGCCAGCAGTTTAAAGCCTGGATCCTACAATGAGCAGTTCTTC.

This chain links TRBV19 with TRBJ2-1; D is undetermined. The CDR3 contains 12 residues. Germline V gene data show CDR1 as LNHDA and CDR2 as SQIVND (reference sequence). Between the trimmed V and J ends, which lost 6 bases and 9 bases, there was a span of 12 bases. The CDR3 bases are TGTGCCAGTAGCCCGAGTCTTAGTGAGCAGTTCTTC. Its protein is CASSPSLSEQFF.

The CDR3: CASSIVQGTTEAFF. The CDR3 DNA sequence: TGTGCCAGTAGTATAGTACAGGGGACCACTGAAGCTTTCTTT. The chain couples TRBV19 to TRBJ1-1; 7 positions agree with TRBD1. Losses at the gene ends were 1 base for V and 4 bases for J; bases not matched to a gene: 3. Germline CDR1 and CDR2: LNHDA and SQIVND (reference sequence). This CDR3 region has 14 residues.

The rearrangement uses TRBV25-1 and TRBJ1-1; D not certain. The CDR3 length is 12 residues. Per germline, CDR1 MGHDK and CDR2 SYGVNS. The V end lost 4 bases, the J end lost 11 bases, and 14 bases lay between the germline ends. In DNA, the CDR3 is TGTGCCAGCAGTGGAGCCCCCGTCGGGGCTTTCTTT. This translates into CASSGAPVGAFF.

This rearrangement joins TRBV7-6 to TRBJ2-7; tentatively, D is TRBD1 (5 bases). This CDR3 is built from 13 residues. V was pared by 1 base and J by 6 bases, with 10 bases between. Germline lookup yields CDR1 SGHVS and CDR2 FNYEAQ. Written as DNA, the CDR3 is TGTGCCAGCAGCTTAGGAGGCCAGGGCGAGCAGTACTTC. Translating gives CASSLGGQGEQYF.

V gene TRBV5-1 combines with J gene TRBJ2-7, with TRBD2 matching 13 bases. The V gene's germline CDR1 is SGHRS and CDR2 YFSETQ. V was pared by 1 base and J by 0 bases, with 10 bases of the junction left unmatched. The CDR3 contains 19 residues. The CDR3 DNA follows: TGCGCCAGCAGCTTGCCTCCAGGACTAGCGGGGGCGCCCTCCTACGAGCAGTACTTC. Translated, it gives CASSLPPGLAGAPSYEQYF.

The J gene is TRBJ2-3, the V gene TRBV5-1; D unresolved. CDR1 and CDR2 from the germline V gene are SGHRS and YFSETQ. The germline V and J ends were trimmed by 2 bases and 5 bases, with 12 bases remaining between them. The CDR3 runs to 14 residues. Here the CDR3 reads CASSFFTQLDTQYF. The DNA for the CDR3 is TGCGCCAGCAGCTTTTTCACTCAGTTAGATACGCAGTATTTT.

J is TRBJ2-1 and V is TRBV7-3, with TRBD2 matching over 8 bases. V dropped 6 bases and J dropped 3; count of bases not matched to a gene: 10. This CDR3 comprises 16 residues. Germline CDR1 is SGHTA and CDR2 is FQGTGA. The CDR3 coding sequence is TGTGCCAGCAGTCTCGATCCGGCGGGGGGCTACAATGAGCAGTTCTTC. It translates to CASSLDPAGGYNEQFF. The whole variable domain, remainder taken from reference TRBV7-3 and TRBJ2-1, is GAGVSQTPSNKVTEKGKYVELRCDPISGHTALYWYRQSLGQGPEFLIYFQGTGAADDSGLPNDRFFAVRPEGSVSTLKIQRTERGDSAVYLCASSLDPAGGYNEQFFGPGTRLTVL.

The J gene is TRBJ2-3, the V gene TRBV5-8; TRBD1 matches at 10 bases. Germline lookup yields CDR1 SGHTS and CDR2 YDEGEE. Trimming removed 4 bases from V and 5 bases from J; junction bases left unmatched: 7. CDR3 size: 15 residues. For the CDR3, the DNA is TGTGCCAGCAGCCCTGGGGGACAGGGGATAGATACGCAGTATTTT. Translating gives CASSPGGQGIDTQYF.

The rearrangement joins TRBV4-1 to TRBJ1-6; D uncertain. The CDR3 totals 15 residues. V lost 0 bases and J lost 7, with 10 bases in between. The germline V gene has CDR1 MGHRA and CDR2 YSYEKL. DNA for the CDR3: TGCGCCAGCAGCCAAGAACCGAATCCCAATTCACCCCTCCACTTT. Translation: CASSQEPNPNSPLHF.

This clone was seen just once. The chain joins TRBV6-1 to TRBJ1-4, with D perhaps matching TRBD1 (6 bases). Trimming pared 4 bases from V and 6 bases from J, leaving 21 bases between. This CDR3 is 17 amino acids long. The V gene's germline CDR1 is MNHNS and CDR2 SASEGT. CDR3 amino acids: CASSADNRASGDEKLFF. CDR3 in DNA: TGTGCCAGCAGTGCTGATAACAGGGCATCGGGTGATGAAAAACTGTTTTTT.

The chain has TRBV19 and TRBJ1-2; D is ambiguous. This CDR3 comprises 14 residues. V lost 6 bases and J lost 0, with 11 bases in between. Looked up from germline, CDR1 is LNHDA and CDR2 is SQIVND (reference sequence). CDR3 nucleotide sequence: TGTGCCAGTAGCTCTGGCCCAGCTAACTATGGCTACACCTTC. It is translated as CASSSGPANYGYTF.

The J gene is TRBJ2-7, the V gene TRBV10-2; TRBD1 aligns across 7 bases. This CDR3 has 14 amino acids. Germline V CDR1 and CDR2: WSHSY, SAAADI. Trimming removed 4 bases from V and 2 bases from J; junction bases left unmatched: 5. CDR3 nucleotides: TGCGCCAGCAGTGCCTCGGGACAGCCCTACGAGCAGTACTTC. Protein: CASSASGQPYEQYF.

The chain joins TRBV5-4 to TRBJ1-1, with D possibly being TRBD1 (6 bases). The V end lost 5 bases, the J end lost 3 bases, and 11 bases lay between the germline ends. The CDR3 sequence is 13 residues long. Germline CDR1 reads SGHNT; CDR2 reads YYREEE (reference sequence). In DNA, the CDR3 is TGTGCCAGCAGACCAGGGGAATACACTGAAGCTTTCTTT. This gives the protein CASRPGEYTEAFF.

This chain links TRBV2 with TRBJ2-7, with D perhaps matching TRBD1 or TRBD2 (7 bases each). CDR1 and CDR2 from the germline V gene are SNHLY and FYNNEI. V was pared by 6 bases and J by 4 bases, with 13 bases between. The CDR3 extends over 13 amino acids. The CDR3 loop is CASRAGGGYEQYF. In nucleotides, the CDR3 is TGTGCCAGCAGAGCAGGGGGGGGATACGAGCAGTACTTC.

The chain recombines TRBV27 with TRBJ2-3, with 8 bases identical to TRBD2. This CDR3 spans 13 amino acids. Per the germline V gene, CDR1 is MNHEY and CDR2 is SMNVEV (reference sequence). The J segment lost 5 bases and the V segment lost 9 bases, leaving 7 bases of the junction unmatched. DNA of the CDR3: TGTGCCAGTAATAGCGGGGCCGGAGATACGCAGTATTTT. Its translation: CASNSGAGDTQYF.

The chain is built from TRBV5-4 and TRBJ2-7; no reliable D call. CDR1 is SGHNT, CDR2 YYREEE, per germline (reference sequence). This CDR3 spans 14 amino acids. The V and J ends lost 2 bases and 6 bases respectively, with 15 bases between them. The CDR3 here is CASSLGSEISEQYF. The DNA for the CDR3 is TGTGCCAGCAGCTTAGGGTCGGAAATCTCCGAGCAGTACTTC.

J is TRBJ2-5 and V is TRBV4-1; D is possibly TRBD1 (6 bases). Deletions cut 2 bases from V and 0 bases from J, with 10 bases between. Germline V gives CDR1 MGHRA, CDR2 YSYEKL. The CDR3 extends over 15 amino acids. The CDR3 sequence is CASSQIYRDQETQYF. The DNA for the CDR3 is TGCGCCAGCAGCCAAATATACAGGGACCAAGAGACCCAGTACTTC.

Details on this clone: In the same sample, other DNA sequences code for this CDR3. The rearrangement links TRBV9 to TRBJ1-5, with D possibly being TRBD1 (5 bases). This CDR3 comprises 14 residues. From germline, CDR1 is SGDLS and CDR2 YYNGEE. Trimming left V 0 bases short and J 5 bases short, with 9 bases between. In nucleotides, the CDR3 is TGTGCCAGCAGCGTAGACGGGGGGGATCAGCCCCAGCATTTT. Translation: CASSVDGGDQPQHF. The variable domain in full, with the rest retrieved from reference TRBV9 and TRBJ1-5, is DSGVTQTPKHLITATGQRVTLRCSPRSGDLSVYWYQQSLDQGLQFLIQYYNGEERAKGNILERFSAQQFPDLHSELNLSSLELGDSALYFCASSVDGGDQPQHFGDGTRLSIL.

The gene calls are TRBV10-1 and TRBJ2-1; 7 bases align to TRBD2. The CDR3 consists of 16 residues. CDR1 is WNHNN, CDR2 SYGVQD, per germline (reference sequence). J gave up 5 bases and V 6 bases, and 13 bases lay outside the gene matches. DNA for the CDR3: TGCGCCAGCAGCGACCTGGGTCTAGCGGCTCACAATGAGCAGTTCTTC. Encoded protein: CASSDLGLAAHNEQFF.

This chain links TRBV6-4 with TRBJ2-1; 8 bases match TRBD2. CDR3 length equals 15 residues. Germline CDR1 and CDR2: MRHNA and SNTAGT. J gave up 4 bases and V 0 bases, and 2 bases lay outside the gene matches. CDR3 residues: CASSDSPGGYNEQFF. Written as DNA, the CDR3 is TGTGCCAGCAGTGACTCCCCGGGGGGGTACAATGAGCAGTTCTTC.

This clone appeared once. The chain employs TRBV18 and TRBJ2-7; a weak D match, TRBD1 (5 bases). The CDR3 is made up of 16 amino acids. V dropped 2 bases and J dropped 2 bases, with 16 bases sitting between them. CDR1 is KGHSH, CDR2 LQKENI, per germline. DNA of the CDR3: TGTGCCAGCTCACCAATTCCTCCAGGGCTACCCTACGAGCAGTACTTC. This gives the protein CASSPIPPGLPYEQYF.

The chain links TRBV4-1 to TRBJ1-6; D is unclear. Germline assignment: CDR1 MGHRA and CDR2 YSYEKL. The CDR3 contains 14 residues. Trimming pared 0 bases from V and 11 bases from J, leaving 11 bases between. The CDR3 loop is CASSQDEDGAPLHF. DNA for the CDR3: TGCGCCAGCAGCCAAGATGAGGACGGGGCACCCCTCCACTTT.

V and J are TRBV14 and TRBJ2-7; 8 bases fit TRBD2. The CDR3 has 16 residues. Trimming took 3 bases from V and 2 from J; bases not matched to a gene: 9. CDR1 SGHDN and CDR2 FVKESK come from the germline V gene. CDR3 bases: TGTGCCAGCAGCCAGCGTCCGGGACTAGGAGCCTACGAGCAGTACTTC. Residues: CASSQRPGLGAYEQYF.

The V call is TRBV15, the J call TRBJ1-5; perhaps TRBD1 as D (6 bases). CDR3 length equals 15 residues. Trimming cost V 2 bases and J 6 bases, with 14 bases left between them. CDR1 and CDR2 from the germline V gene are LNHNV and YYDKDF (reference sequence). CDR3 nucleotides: TGTGCCACCAGCAGAACTACAGGGATGGGTCAGCCCCAGCATTTT. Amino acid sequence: CATSRTTGMGQPQHF.

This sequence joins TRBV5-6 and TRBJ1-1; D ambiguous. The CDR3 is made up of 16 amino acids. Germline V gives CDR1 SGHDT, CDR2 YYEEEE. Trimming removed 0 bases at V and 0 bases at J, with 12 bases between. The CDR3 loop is CASSLGASGLNTEAFF. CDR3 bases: TGTGCCAGCAGCTTGGGAGCGTCAGGTCTGAACACTGAAGCTTTCTTT.